Listed below are T cell receptor beta chains from one sample, sequenced in a study of blood T cell repertoires in COVID-19. Some clones are missing from TCRdb's copy, which holds only in-frame ones; the method was immunoSEQ multiplex PCR. The table lists around 120,000 clones, 85% to 90% of them singletons. Sequenced sample: peripheral blood. The source of these receptors is a man older than 75 with acute or convalescent COVID-19. CDR3s include the opening cysteine and the closing phenylalanine or tryptophan.

J: TRBJ1-1
V: TRBV10-3
CDR3: CAISETGGNTEAFF

J: TRBJ2-6
V: TRBV5-1
CDR3: CASSWYEGRSGANVLTF

J: TRBJ1-2
V: TRBV24-1
CDR3: CATSDGGTGGGYGYTF

J: TRBJ2-5
V: TRBV20-1
CDR3: CSASLGGLSETQYF

J: TRBJ2-1
V: TRBV7-3
CDR3: CASSLAGGPTDEQFF

J: TRBJ2-7
V: TRBV21-1
CDR3: CASSSHRVSQTYEQYF

J: TRBJ1-2
V: TRBV5-1
CDR3: CASSEGSSNYGYTF

J: TRBJ2-3
V: TRBV12-3/TRBV12-4
CDR3: CASTTGTPTQYF

J: TRBJ2-1
V: TRBV4-3
CDR3: CASSQGERSSSYNEQFF

J: TRBJ1-5
V: TRBV6-5
CDR3: CASSSLKNQPQHF

J: TRBJ2-3
V: TRBV5-1
CDR3: CASSTRDRGTDTQYF

J: TRBJ2-3
V: TRBV29-1
CDR3: CSVAQGFVRDTQYF

J: TRBJ1-5
V: TRBV30
CDR3: CAWSRAGGFQPQHF